The rows below give T cell receptor beta chains drawn from one sample of a study of shared clonotypes between healthy human individuals. Using immunoSEQ multiplex PCR, the repertoire was profiled, and TCRdb retains in-frame clones only, with some absent. Of 2,500,000 or so clones in the sample, 85% to 95% were seen once. Sequenced sample: naive CD4+ T cells sorted from blood. The receptor set was obtained from a man younger than 30 in good health. The CDR3 runs from the conserved cysteine through the conserved F or W. Fields, in order: V gene, J gene, clone size, D gene, CDR3 DNA, CDR3 protein. A D gene is named only where the DNA matches it firmly. Not all rows give a size; the values are once, few, many and, for expanded clones, a class.

TRBV12-5	TRBJ1-5	NA	NA	TGTGCTAGTGGTTTGGACGGTGGGCCCCAGCATTTT	CASGLDGGPQHF
TRBV5-1	TRBJ2-5	NA	NA	TGCGCCAGCAGCGCACAACAAGAGACCCAGTACTTC	CASSAQQETQYF
TRBV2	TRBJ2-2	NA	NA	TGTGCCAGCAGGGAGGAGGGCAACACCGGGGAGCTGTTTTTT	CASREEGNTGELFF
TRBV27	TRBJ1-4	NA	TRBD1	TGTGCCAGCAGTCGGACGACAGGGGCCCTAATGGAAAAACTGTTTTTT	CASSRTTGALMEKLFF
TRBV11-1	TRBJ2-5	once	NA	TGTGCCAGCAGCTTAGTCCTTGAGACCCAGTACTTC	CASSLVLETQYF
TRBV6-5	TRBJ1-5	once	TRBD1	TGTGCCAGCGCGTCACAGGGGGGAAGTCAGCCCCAGCATTTT	CASASQGGSQPQHF
TRBV2	TRBJ2-7	NA	TRBD1	TGTGCCAGCTCCTCTGGTACGAAAACGGGACAGAAGTACGAGCAGTACTTC	CASSSGTKTGQKYEQYF
TRBV7-9	TRBJ2-2	NA	NA	TGTGCCAGCAGCCTCCGGACGGCGAACACCGGGGAGCTGTTTTTT	CASSLRTANTGELFF
TRBV28	TRBJ1-1	NA	TRBD1	TGTGCCAGCAGTTTAGGGGACAGGGGGAACACTGAAGCTTTCTTT	CASSLGDRGNTEAFF
TRBV18	TRBJ2-7	NA	NA	TGTGCCAGCTCACCATCTCAGGGCTGGAACGAGCAGTACTTC	CASSPSQGWNEQYF
TRBV5-1	TRBJ1-1	NA	NA	TGCGCCAGCAGCTTGGGAGGGTCGGGCACTGAAGCTTTCTTT	CASSLGGSGTEAFF
TRBV5-4	TRBJ2-1	NA	NA	TGTGCCAGCAGCCGGACCGGGGAGAAGCCCTACAATGAGCAGTTCTTC	CASSRTGEKPYNEQFF
TRBV25-1	TRBJ1-5	NA	NA	TGTGCCAGCAGTGATACAGGGATTTGGCAGCCCCAGCATTTT	CASSDTGIWQPQHF
TRBV7-9	TRBJ1-2	NA	NA	TGTGCCAGCAGCTTTGGCTATGGCTACACCTTC	CASSFGYGYTF
TRBV7-2	TRBJ2-7	once	NA	TGTGCCAGCAGCGCACTTTATTCTGAGGTGGGGGCAAGGAGCTACGAGCAGTACTTC	CASSALYSEVGARSYEQYF
TRBV5-4	TRBJ2-1	NA	TRBD2	TGTGCCAGCAGCCTCCGGACCGGGACTAGCGGCTACAATGAGCAGTTCTTC	CASSLRTGTSGYNEQFF
TRBV27	TRBJ1-5	NA	NA	TGTGCCAGCAGCTCCCAAAATCAGCCCCAGCATTTT	CASSSQNQPQHF
TRBV25-1	TRBJ1-2	NA	NA	TGTGCCAGCAGTGATGGGCAGGGAATAGGGGGCTACACCTTC	CASSDGQGIGGYTF
TRBV30	TRBJ2-5	NA	NA	TGTGCCTGGAGTGTAAAGGGGGGAGAGACCCAGTACTTC	CAWSVKGGETQYF
TRBV30	TRBJ1-3	NA	NA	TGTGCCTGGTCTGGGGGAACCGGAAACACCATATATTTT	CAWSGGTGNTIYF
TRBV5-5	TRBJ2-3	NA	NA	TGTGCCAGCAGCTTAAAGGGAACAGATACGCAGTATTTT	CASSLKGTDTQYF
TRBV9	TRBJ2-3	NA	TRBD2	TGTGCCAGCTCCGCAAGCGGGAGGGGCCCAGATACGCAGTATTTT	CASSASGRGPDTQYF
TRBV6-5	TRBJ1-1	NA	NA	TGTGCCAGCAGTCTCGGGGGCCGAGCTTTCTTT	CASSLGGRAFF
TRBV10-2	TRBJ2-7	NA	NA	TGCGCCAGCAGTGAGTCCGCACGGTTATTGTCCTACGAGCAGTACTTC	CASSESARLLSYEQYF
TRBV29-1	TRBJ2-1	NA	NA	TGCAGCGTTGACGGGGTACCCTACAATGAGCAGTTCTTC	CSVDGVPYNEQFF
TRBV7-9	TRBJ2-1	few	TRBD2	TGTGCCAGCAGCTTGACTAGCTCTTGGTTCTTC	CASSLTSSWFF
TRBV30	TRBJ1-5	NA	NA	TGTGCCTGGAGTGGGGCAGGTGGCAATCAGCCCCAGCATTTT	CAWSGAGGNQPQHF
TRBV7-2	TRBJ2-5	NA	NA	TGTGCCAGCACCACCTCAGCAGGGGAGACCCAGTACTTC	CASTTSAGETQYF
TRBV4-1	TRBJ2-2	NA	TRBD2	TGCGCCAGCAGCCAAGTCGGGACTAGCGGGAACACCGGGGAGCTGTTTTTT	CASSQVGTSGNTGELFF
TRBV30	TRBJ2-7	NA	NA	TGTGCCTGGGCCCCGGGGGCACGGCGCGAGCAGTACTTC	CAWAPGARREQYF
TRBV27	TRBJ2-1	NA	NA	TGTGCCAGCAGACCTCTCGTGGTGGCCGGGGATGAGCAGTTCTTC	CASRPLVVAGDEQFF
TRBV10-1	TRBJ1-4	NA	TRBD1	TGCGCCAGCAGTGATCCCGGGACAGGGGATGAAAAACTGTTTTTT	CASSDPGTGDEKLFF
TRBV28	TRBJ2-7	once	TRBD1	TGTGCCAGCAGAACAAGACAGGGGACCCACGAGCAGTACTTC	CASRTRQGTHEQYF
TRBV30	TRBJ2-5	NA	NA	TGTGCCTGGAGTGTTAAAGGGCCGGGTACACGGGAGACCCAGTACTTC	CAWSVKGPGTRETQYF
TRBV5-1	TRBJ2-7	NA	NA	TGCGCCAGCAGCTTAGGCAGCCCCTACGAGCAGTACTTC	CASSLGSPYEQYF
TRBV11-2	TRBJ2-3	NA	NA	TGTGCCAGCAGCTCTATACAGGGTGCTAGCACAGATACGCAGTATTTT	CASSSIQGASTDTQYF
TRBV6-5	TRBJ2-2	NA	NA	TGTGCCAGCAGTTACTCATCAGGGAACACCGGGGAGCTGTTTTTT	CASSYSSGNTGELFF
TRBV7-9	TRBJ1-1	NA	NA	TGTGCCAGCAGCTTAGGTAAAGGACGGACAAGGACTGAAGCTTTCTTT	CASSLGKGRTRTEAFF
TRBV10-3	TRBJ2-1	NA	TRBD2	TGTGCCATCAGTATTAGCGGGAGTGGCTATGAGCAGTTCTTC	CAISISGSGYEQFF
TRBV30	TRBJ1-3	NA	TRBD1	TGTGCCTGGGCCAGGACAGGGGTTGGAAACACCATATATTTT	CAWARTGVGNTIYF
TRBV18	TRBJ2-2	NA	NA	TGTGCCAGCTCACCACCGTTGATGGACACTAACACCGGGGAGCTGTTTTTT	CASSPPLMDTNTGELFF
TRBV6-1	TRBJ2-1	NA	NA	TGTGCCAGCAGTGAGACCCTGACAGCTAGCTCCTACAATGAGCAGTTCTTC	CASSETLTASSYNEQFF
TRBV29-1	TRBJ1-1	NA	NA	TGCAGCGGATTACTGAACACTGAAGCTTTCTTT	CSGLLNTEAFF
TRBV2	TRBJ2-5	NA	TRBD1	TGTGCCAGCAGTGAAACAGGGGCTATACGAGAGACCCAGTACTTC	CASSETGAIRETQYF
TRBV27	TRBJ1-1	NA	NA	TGTGCCAGCAGTTTAGGCAGGGAGAACACTGAAGCTTTCTTT	CASSLGRENTEAFF
TRBV7-9	TRBJ2-2	NA	NA	TGTGCCAGCAGCGCTGAGGGAGTCGGGGAGCTGTTTTTT	CASSAEGVGELFF
TRBV5-1	TRBJ1-2	NA	NA	TGCGCCAGCAGCACACAACAGGGATTCGGCGGCTACACCTTC	CASSTQQGFGGYTF
TRBV7-2	TRBJ1-3	NA	NA	TGTGCCAGCAGCTATCAGAGCTCTGGAAACACCATATATTTT	CASSYQSSGNTIYF
TRBV19	TRBJ2-2	NA	TRBD1	TGTGCCAGTAGTTTGATACAGGGGGCCCTGAACACCGGGGAGCTGTTTTTT	CASSLIQGALNTGELFF